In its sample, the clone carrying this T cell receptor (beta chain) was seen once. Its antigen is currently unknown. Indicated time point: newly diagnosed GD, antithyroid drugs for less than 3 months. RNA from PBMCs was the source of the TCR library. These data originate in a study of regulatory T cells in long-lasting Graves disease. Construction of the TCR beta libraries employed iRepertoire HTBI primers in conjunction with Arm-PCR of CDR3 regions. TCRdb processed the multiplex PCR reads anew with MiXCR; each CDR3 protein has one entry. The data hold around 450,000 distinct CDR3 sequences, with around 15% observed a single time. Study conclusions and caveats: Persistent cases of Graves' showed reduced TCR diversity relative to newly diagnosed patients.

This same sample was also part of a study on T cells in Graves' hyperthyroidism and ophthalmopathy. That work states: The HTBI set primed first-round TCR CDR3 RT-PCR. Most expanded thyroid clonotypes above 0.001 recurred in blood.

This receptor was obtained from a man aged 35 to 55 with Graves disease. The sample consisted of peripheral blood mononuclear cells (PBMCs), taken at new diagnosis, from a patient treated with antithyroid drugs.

The DNA for the CDR3 is TGTGCCAGCACTAAGGACACGCAAGAGACCCAGTACTTC. Residues: CASTKDTQETQYF. This sequence joins TRBV25-1 and TRBJ2-5; tentatively, D is TRBD1 (5 bases). The CDR3 sequence is 13 residues long. Germline values: CDR1 MGHDK, CDR2 SYGVNS. Deletions cut 7 bases from V and 2 bases from J, with 11 bases between.